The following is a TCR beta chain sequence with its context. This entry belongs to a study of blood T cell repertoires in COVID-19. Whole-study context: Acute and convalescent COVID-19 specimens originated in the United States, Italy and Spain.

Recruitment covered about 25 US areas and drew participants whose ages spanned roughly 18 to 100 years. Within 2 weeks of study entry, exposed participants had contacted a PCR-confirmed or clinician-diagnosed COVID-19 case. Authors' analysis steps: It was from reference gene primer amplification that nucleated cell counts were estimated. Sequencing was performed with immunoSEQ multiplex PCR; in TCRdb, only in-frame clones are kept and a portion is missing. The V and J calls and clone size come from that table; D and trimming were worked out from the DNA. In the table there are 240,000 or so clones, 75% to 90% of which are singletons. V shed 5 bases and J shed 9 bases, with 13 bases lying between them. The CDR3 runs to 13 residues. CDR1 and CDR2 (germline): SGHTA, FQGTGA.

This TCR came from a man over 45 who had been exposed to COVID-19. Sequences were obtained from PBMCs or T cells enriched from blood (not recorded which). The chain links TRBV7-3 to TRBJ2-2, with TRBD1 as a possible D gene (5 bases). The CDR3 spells CASSPSKGRELFF. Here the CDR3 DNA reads TGTGCCAGCAGCCCCTCTAAGGGGCGGGAGCTGTTTTTT.